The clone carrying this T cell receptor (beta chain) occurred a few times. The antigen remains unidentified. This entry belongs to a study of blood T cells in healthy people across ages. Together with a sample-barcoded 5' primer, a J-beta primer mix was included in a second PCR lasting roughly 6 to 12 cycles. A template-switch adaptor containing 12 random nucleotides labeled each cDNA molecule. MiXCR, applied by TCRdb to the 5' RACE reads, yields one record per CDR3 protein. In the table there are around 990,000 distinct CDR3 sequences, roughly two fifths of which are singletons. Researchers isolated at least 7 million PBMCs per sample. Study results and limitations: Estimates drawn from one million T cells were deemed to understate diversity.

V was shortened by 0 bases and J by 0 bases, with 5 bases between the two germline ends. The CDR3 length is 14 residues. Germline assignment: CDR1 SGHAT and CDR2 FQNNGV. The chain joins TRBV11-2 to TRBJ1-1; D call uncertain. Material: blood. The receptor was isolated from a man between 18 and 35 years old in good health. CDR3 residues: CASSLDAVNTEAFF. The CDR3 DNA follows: TGTGCCAGCAGCTTAGATGCGGTGAACACTGAAGCTTTCTTT.